This T cell receptor (beta chain) was identified during a study of regulatory T cells in long-lasting Graves disease. Study-level points and caveats: There was favoring of TRBV28, TRBJ1-2 and TRBJ2-5 in persistent disease.

The CDR3 runs to 13 residues. Trimming took 1 base from V and 8 from J, leaving 9 bases between them. CDR1 is SGHVS and CDR2 is FQNEAQ in the germline V gene. Relying on iRepertoire HTBI primers and Arm-PCR of CDR3 regions, the team built TCR beta libraries. TCRdb reanalysed the multiplex PCR reads using MiXCR and keeps one entry per CDR3 protein. The sample shows around 330,000 distinct CDR3 sequences, 15% to 20% of them seen only once. Time point described: newly diagnosed GD, antithyroid drugs for less than 3 months. The TCR library was prepared using RNA isolated from PBMCs. Note on this clonotype: The antigen is unknown.

Sequences were derived from peripheral blood mononuclear cells (PBMCs), sampled at new diagnosis, from a patient treated with antithyroid drugs. This TCR came from a female donor with Graves disease. This chain connects TRBV7-8 to TRBJ1-3, with D unresolved. The CDR3 is CASSLVIGHTIYF. CDR3 bases: TGTGCCAGCAGCTTAGTTATAGGGCACACCATATATTTT.